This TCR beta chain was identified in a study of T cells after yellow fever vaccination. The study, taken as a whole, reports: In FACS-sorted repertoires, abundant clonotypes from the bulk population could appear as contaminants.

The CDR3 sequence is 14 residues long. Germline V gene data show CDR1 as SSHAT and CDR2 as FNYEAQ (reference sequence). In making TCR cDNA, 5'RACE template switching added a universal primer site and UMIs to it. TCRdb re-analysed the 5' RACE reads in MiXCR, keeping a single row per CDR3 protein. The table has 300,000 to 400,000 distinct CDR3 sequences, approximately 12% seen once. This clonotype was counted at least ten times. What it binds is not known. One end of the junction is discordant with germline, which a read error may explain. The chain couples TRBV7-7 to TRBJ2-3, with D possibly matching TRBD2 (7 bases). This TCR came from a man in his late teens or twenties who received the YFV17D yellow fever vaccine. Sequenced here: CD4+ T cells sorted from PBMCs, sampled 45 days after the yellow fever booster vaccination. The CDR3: CASSEGGYADTQYF. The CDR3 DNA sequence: TGTGCTAGCAGCGAGGGGGGGTACGCAGATACGCAGTATTTT.